A selection of T cell receptor beta chains follows, all from one sample in a study of low-dose radiotherapy and immunotherapy resistance in tumors. A single record per CDR3 protein comes from TCRdb applying MiXCR to the reads. Altogether about 60,000 distinct CDR3 sequences are present, about 23% being singletons, with the ten largest covering just over 5.5%. The starting material was PBMCs, obtained before treatment. These receptor sequences come from a male donor with prostate cancer. CDR3s include the opening cysteine and the closing phenylalanine or tryptophan. A D gene is named only where the DNA matches it firmly. Clone size is shown for a subset of rows, as once, few, many or a class of expanded clone.

clone_size j_call d_call v_call cdr3_aa cdr3_nt
. TRBJ2-1 TRBD2 TRBV20-1 CSARVQGSGRPVEQFF TGCAGTGCTAGAGTCCAGGGTAGCGGGAGACCGGTTGAGCAGTTCTTC
few TRBJ2-7 TRBD1 TRBV2 CASTPGQGTYEQYF TGTGCCAGCACCCCGGGACAGGGAACCTACGAGCAGTACTTC
. TRBJ1-4 . TRBV3-1 CASSQEFGQSEKLFF TGTGCCAGCAGCCAAGAATTCGGGCAGAGTGAAAAACTGTTTTTT
many TRBJ2-6 . TRBV18 CASSRAGEANVLTF TGTGCCAGCTCACGGGCAGGGGAGGCCAACGTCCTGACTTTC
. TRBJ2-7 . TRBV6-2/TRBV6-3 CASSYLTSWGSYEQYF TGTGCCAGCAGTTACCTGACAAGTTGGGGCTCCTACGAGCAGTACTTC
many TRBJ2-1 TRBD1 TRBV10-3 CAIRDRDSTNEQFF TGTGCCATCAGAGACCGGGACAGCACTAATGAGCAGTTCTTC
. TRBJ1-3 . TRBV11-2 CASSSHISGNTIYF TGTGCCAGCAGCTCCCATATCTCTGGAAACACCATATATTTT
many TRBJ1-2 . TRBV14 CASSQVDRRLSGYTF TGTGCCAGCAGCCAAGTGGACAGACGCCTATCCGGCTACACCTTC
many TRBJ2-3 . TRBV7-8 CASSPPGRADTQYF TGTGCCAGCAGCCCCCCCGGACGAGCAGATACGCAGTATTTT
many TRBJ2-1 . TRBV7-9 CASSPRTEQFF TGTGCCAGCAGCCCGCGGACTGAGCAGTTCTTC
many TRBJ2-5 . TRBV19 CASSIDRQETQYF TGTGCCAGTAGTATAGACCGTCAAGAGACCCAGTACTTC
many TRBJ1-6 . TRBV27 CASSKGQINSPLHF TGTGCCAGCAGTAAAGGACAGATTAATTCACCCCTCCACTTT
many TRBJ2-7 . TRBV6-2/TRBV6-3 CASRGVSYEQYF TGTGCCAGCAGAGGGGTCTCCTACGAGCAGTACTTC
many TRBJ2-7 TRBD1 TRBV20-1 CSASDRGREQYF TGCAGTGCTTCGGACAGGGGCCGCGAGCAGTACTTC
. TRBJ1-2 . TRBV3-1 CASSQARLYGYTF TGTGCCAGCAGCCAAGCCCGGTTATATGGCTACACCTTC
many TRBJ2-5 . TRBV19 CASSIGGGLGETQYF TGTGCCAGTAGTATAGGTGGAGGCCTGGGGGAGACCCAGTACTTC
. TRBJ2-3 TRBD2 TRBV3-1 CASSQERLAGLDTQYF TGTGCCAGCAGCCAAGAACGACTAGCGGGGTTAGATACGCAGTATTTT
many TRBJ2-3 . TRBV14 CASSQVDLNTQYF TGTGCCAGCAGCCAAGTTGATCTGAATACGCAGTATTTT
many TRBJ2-1 . TRBV5-1 CASSLERELSGEQFF TGCGCCAGCAGCTTGGAACGGGAGCTAAGCGGTGAGCAGTTCTTC
many TRBJ2-1 . TRBV2 CASSDLTGDEQFF TGTGCCAGCAGTGATCTAACGGGGGATGAGCAGTTCTTC
many TRBJ2-3 TRBD2 TRBV15 CATSRSGLATDTQYF TGTGCCACCAGCAGATCTGGACTAGCGACTGATACGCAGTATTTT
many TRBJ2-1 TRBD2 TRBV2 CASSESGGPYNEQFF TGTGCCAGCAGTGAGAGCGGGGGACCCTACAATGAGCAGTTCTTC
many TRBJ2-1 . TRBV6-1 CAISAVHNEQFF TGTGCCATCAGTGCTGTCCACAATGAGCAGTTCTTC
. TRBJ2-1 . TRBV5-6 CASSLVPVSEQFF TGTGCCAGCAGCTTGGTTCCGGTCTCTGAGCAGTTCTTC
many TRBJ2-7 . TRBV5-1 CASSRTALYEQYF TGCGCCAGCAGTAGGACAGCCCTCTACGAGCAGTACTTC
many TRBJ2-7 TRBD2 TRBV20-1 CSASLAGSLYEQYF TGCAGTGCTAGTCTAGCGGGGTCACTCTACGAGCAGTACTTC
many TRBJ1-4 TRBD1 TRBV29-1 CSVVLGGASEKLFF TGCAGCGTTGTTTTAGGGGGCGCGAGCGAAAAACTGTTTTTT
many TRBJ2-7 TRBD2 TRBV11-2 CASSLVGSGAALVYEQYF TGTGCCAGCAGCTTAGTTGGTAGCGGGGCCGCACTCGTCTACGAGCAGTACTTC
many TRBJ2-1 . TRBV5-1 CASIQGTSMGHEQFF TGCGCCAGTATCCAAGGGACCTCAATGGGGCATGAGCAGTTCTTC
. TRBJ2-2 TRBD2 TRBV16 CASILGLVDTGELFF TGTGCCAGCATCCTAGGACTAGTGGACACCGGGGAGCTGTTTTTT
. TRBJ2-7 . TRBV2 CASREYEQYF TGTGCCAGCAGGGAATACGAGCAGTACTTC
many TRBJ1-5 . TRBV28 CASSRGVNSNQPQHF TGTGCCAGCTCACGGGGGGTTAACAGCAATCAGCCCCAGCATTTT
many TRBJ2-7 TRBD2 TRBV14 CASSQQGAGGIYEQYF TGTGCCAGCAGCCAACAGGGAGCGGGGGGGATCTACGAGCAGTACTTC
. TRBJ2-5 . TRBV5-1 CASSFDSAQETQYF TGCGCCAGCAGCTTCGACAGCGCTCAAGAGACCCAGTACTTC
many TRBJ2-5 . TRBV15 CATSTEGGGGETQYF TGTGCCACCAGCACAGAAGGGGGGGGTGGCGAGACCCAGTACTTC
many TRBJ2-1 . TRBV2 CASSGVGSSYNEQFF TGTGCCAGCAGTGGGGTGGGGAGCTCCTACAATGAGCAGTTCTTC
many TRBJ1-5 . TRBV10-2 CASSDSNQPQHF TGCGCCAGCAGCGATAGCAATCAGCCCCAGCATTTT
few TRBJ2-2 TRBD1 TRBV28 CASSLTQGARGTGELFF TGTGCCAGCAGTTTAACCCAGGGGGCGCGGGGCACCGGGGAGCTGTTTTTT
. TRBJ2-7 . TRBV9 CASSLRDAGAYEQYF TGTGCCAGCAGCCTCCGGGACGCCGGAGCCTACGAGCAGTACTTC
many TRBJ2-7 TRBD2 TRBV5-5 CASSSLAGGGEQYF TGTGCCAGCAGCTCCCTAGCGGGGGGGGGCGAGCAGTACTTC